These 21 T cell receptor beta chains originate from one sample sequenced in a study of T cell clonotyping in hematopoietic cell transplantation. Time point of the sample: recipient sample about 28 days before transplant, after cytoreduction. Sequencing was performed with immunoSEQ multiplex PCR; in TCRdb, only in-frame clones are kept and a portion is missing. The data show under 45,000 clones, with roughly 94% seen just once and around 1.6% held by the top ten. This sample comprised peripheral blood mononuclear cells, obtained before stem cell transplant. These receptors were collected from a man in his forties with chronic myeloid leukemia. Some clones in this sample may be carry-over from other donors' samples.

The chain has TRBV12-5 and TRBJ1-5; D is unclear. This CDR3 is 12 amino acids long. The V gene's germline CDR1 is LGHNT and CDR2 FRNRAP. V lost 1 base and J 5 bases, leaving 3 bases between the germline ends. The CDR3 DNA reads TGTGCTAGTGGTTTGGGTCATCAGCCCCAGCATTTT. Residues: CASGLGHQPQHF.

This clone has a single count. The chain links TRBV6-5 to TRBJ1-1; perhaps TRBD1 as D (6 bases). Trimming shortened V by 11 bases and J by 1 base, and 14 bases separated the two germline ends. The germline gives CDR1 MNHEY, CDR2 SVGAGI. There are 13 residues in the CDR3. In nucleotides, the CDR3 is TGTGCCTGCAACAGGGTTGGGAACACTGAAGCTTTCTTT. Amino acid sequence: CACNRVGNTEAFF.

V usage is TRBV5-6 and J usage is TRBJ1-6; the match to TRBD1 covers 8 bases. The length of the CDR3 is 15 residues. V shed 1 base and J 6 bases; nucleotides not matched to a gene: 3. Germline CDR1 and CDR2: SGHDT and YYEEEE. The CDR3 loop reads CASSLRQGANSPLHF. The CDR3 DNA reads TGTGCCAGCAGCTTGAGGCAGGGGGCTAATTCACCCCTCCACTTT. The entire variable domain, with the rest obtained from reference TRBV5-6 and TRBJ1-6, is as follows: DAGVTQSPTHLIKTRGQQVTLRCSPKSGHDTVSWYQQALGQGPQFIFQYYEEEERQRGNFPDRFSGHQFPNYSSELNVNALLLGDSALYLCASSLRQGANSPLHFGNGTRLTVT.

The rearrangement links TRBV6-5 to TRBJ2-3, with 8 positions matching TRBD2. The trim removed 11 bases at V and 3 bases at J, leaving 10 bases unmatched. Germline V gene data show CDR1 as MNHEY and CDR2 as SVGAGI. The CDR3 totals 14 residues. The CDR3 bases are TGTGCCGCTCGGCGGAGCGGGGGTACAGATACGCAGTATTTT. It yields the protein CAARRSGGTDTQYF.

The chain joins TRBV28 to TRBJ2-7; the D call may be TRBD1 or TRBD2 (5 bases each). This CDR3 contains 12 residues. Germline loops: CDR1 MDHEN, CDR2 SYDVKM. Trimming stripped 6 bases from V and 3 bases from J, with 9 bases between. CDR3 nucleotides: TGTGCCAGCAGCTGGGACGACTACGAGCAGTACTTC. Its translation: CASSWDDYEQYF. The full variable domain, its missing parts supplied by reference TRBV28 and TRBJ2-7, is DVKVTQSSRYLVKRTGEKVFLECVQDMDHENMFWYRQDPGLGLRLIYFSYDVKMKEKGDIPEGYSVSREKKERFSLILESASTNQTSMYLCASSWDDYEQYFGPGTRLTVT.

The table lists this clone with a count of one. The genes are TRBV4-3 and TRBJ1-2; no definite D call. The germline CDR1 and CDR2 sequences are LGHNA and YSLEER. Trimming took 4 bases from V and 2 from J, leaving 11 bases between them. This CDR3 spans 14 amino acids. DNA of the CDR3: TGCGCCAGCAGCCCCCCGGCGGTAAACTATGGCTACACCTTC. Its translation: CASSPPAVNYGYTF.

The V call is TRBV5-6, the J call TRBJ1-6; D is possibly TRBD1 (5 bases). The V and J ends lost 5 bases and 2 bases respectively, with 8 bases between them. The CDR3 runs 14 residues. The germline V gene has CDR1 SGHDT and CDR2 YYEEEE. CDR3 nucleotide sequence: TGTGCCAGCAGGCAGACAGCCTATAATTCACCCCTCCACTTT. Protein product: CASRQTAYNSPLHF. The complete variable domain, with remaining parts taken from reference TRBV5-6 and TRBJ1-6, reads DAGVTQSPTHLIKTRGQQVTLRCSPKSGHDTVSWYQQALGQGPQFIFQYYEEEERQRGNFPDRFSGHQFPNYSSELNVNALLLGDSALYLCASRQTAYNSPLHFGNGTRLTVT.

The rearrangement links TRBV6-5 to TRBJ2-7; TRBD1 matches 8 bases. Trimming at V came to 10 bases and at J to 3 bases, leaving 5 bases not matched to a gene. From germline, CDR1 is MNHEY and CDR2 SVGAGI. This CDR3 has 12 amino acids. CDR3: CAIADRVYEQYF. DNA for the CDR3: TGTGCCATCGCGGACAGGGTCTACGAGCAGTACTTC.

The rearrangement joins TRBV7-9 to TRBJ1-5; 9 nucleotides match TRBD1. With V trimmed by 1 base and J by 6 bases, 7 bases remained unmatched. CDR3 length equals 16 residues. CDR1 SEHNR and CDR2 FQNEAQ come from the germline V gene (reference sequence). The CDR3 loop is CASSLDFTGGGQPQHF. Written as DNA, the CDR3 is TGTGCCAGCAGCTTAGATTTCACAGGGGGCGGTCAGCCCCAGCATTTT.

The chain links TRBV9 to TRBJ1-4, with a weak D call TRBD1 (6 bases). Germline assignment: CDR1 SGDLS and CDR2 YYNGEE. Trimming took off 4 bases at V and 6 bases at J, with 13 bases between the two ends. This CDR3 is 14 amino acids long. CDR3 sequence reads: CASSFTGRDEKLFF. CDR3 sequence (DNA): TGTGCCAGCAGCTTCACAGGGAGGGATGAAAAACTGTTTTTT.

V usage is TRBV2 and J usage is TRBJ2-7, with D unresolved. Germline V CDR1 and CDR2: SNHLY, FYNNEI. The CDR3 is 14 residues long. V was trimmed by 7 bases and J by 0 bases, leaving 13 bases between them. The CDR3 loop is CASNYGRSSYEQYF. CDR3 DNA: TGTGCCAGCAACTACGGCAGGTCCTCCTACGAGCAGTACTTC.

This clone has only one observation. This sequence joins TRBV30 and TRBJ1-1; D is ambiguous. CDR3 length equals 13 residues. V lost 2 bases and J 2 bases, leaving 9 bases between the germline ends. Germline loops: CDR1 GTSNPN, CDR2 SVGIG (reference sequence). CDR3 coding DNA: TGTGCCTGGAGTTCGAACCTTAACACTGAAGCTTTCTTT. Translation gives CAWSSNLNTEAFF.

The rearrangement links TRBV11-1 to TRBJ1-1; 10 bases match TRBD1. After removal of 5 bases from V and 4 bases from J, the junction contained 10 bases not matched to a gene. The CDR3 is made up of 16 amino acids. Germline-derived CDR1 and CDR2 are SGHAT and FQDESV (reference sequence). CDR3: CASSPRQGARSTEAFF. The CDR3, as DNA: TGTGCCAGCAGCCCACGACAGGGGGCGCGGAGCACTGAAGCTTTCTTT.

The CDR3 DNA is TGCGCCAGCAGTTTGTCAGCTTCCGGGACAGTCGGTGGCTACACCTTC. This sequence encodes CASSLSASGTVGGYTF. The chain carries TRBV5-1 and TRBJ1-2; 7 bases agree with TRBD1. The CDR3 loop spans 16 amino acids. Germline trimming cut 5 bases from V and 7 bases from J; bases unmatched to any gene: 17. The germline CDR1 and CDR2 sequences are SGHRS and YFSETQ. The full variable domain, its missing parts supplied by reference TRBV5-1 and TRBJ1-2, is KAGVTQTPRYLIKTRGQQVTLSCSPISGHRSVSWYQQTPGQGLQFLFEYFSETQRNKGNFPGRFSGRQFSNSRSEMNVSTLELGDSALYLCASSLSASGTVGGYTFGSGTRLTVV.

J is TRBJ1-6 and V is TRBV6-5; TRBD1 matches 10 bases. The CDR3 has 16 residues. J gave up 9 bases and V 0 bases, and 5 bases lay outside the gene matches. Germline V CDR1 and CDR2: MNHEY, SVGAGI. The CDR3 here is CASSYSLGQGISPLHF. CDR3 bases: TGTGCCAGCAGTTACTCGCTGGGACAGGGGATTTCACCCCTCCACTTT.

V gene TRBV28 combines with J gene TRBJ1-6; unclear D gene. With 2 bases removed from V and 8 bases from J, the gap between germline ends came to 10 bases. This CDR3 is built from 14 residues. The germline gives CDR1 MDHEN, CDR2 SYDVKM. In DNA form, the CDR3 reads TGTGCCAGCAGTTTAGTCCCTCGGGATTCACCCCTCCACTTT. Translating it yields CASSLVPRDSPLHF.

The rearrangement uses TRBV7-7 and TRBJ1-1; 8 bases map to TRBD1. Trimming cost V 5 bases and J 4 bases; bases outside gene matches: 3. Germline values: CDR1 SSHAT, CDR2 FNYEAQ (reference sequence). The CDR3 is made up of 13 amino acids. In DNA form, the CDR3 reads TGTGCCAGCAGCCTTGACAGGGGCACTGAAGCTTTCTTT. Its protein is CASSLDRGTEAFF. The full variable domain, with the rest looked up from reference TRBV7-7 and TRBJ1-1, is GAGVSQSPRYKVTKRGQDVTLRCDPISSHATLYWYQQALGQGPEFLTYFNYEAQPDKSGLPSDRFSAERPEGSISTLTIQRTEQRDSAMYRCASSLDRGTEAFFGQGTRLTVV.

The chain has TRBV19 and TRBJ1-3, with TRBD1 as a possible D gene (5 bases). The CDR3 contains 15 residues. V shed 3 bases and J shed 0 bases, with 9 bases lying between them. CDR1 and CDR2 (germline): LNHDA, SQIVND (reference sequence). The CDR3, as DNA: TGTGCCAGTAGTATCCGGGACGGCTCTGGAAACACCATATATTTT. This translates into CASSIRDGSGNTIYF.

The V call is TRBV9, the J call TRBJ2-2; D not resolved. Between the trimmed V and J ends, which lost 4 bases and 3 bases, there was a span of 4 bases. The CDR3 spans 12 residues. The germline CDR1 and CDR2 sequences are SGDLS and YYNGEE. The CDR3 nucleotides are TGTGCCAGCAGCCCAGACACCGGGGAGCTGTTTTTT. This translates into CASSPDTGELFF.

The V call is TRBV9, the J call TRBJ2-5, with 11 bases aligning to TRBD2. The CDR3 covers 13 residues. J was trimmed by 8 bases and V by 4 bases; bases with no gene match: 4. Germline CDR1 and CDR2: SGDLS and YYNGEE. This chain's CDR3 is CASSLLAGGTQYF. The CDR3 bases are TGTGCCAGCAGCCTTCTAGCGGGGGGAACCCAGTACTTC.

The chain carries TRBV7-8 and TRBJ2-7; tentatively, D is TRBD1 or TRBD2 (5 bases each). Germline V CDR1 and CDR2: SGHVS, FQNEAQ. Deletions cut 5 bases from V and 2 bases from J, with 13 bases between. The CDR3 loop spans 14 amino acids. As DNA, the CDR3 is TGTGCCAGCAGCCCACAGGACGGGACCTACGAGCAGTACTTC. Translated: CASSPQDGTYEQYF.